A single sample gave rise to the 10 T cell receptor beta chains below, sequenced in a study of CD4 T cells in relation to SARS-CoV-2 and coronaviruses. Before the COVID-19 pandemic, during about 2011-2019, CD4+ T cells were taken from unexposed donors. The cells were cultured for about ten days before CD4+ T cells were isolated. Profiling relied on immunoSEQ multiplex PCR, and the TCRdb table lists in-frame clones only, not all of them. In the table there are about 29,000 clones, approximately 78% of which are singletons. These TCRs' antigens remain unknown. The sample taken for sequencing was CD4+ T cells from PBMCs, cultured in vitro. These receptor sequences come from a human donor in good health.

CDR3 sequence reads: CASSMTGIVFF. For the CDR3, the DNA is TGTGCCAGTAGTATGACGGGTATTGTGTTTTTT. The rearrangement links TRBV19 to TRBJ1-4; D call uncertain. V gave up 3 bases and J gave up 15 bases, with 11 bases separating them. Germline V CDR1 and CDR2: LNHDA, SQIVND (reference sequence). The length of the CDR3 is 11 residues.

The chain carries TRBV7-2 and TRBJ2-3, with 10 nucleotides matching TRBD2. Trimming took 5 bases from V and 6 from J; bases not matched to a gene: 14. The CDR3 length is 17 residues. Per germline, CDR1 SGHTA and CDR2 FQGNSA. CDR3 sequence (DNA): TGTGCCAGCAGCCCGCAGCCTAGCGGGAGACATTCTGATACGCAGTATTTT. Protein sequence: CASSPQPSGRHSDTQYF.

CDR3 nucleotide sequence: TGTGCCAGCTCATCGGACCGACAGGCTGAAAAACTGTTTTTT. It translates to CASSSDRQAEKLFF. This chain uses TRBV18 with TRBJ1-4, with D possibly being TRBD1 (6 bases). The CDR3 spans 14 residues. V gave up 5 bases and J gave up 7 bases, with 14 bases separating them. Looked up from germline, CDR1 is KGHSH and CDR2 is LQKENI.

J is TRBJ2-1 and V is TRBV4-1; the match to TRBD2 covers 9 bases. Germline values: CDR1 MGHRA, CDR2 YSYEKL. CDR3 size: 19 residues. V dropped 7 bases and J dropped 7; count of bases not matched to a gene: 23. CDR3 sequence: CASIPVGREGLGLMNEQFF. The CDR3 DNA sequence: TGCGCCAGCATACCTGTGGGGCGGGAGGGCCTCGGTTTGATGAATGAGCAGTTCTTC.

The rearrangement joins TRBV7-3 to TRBJ2-3; the match to TRBD2 covers 7 bases. CDR3 length: 15 residues. V was clipped by 5 bases and J by 7 bases; unmatched bases: 12. Germline CDR1 is SGHTA and CDR2 is FQGTGA. The CDR3 sequence is CASSPTGLSYHTQYF. The CDR3 nucleotides are TGTGCCAGCAGCCCTACGGGACTATCTTACCATACGCAGTATTTT.

This chain connects TRBV27 to TRBJ2-2, with D tentatively TRBD2 (6 bases). Trimming pared 7 bases from V and 0 bases from J, leaving 18 bases between. The germline gives CDR1 MNHEY, CDR2 SMNVEV (reference sequence). The CDR3 runs 17 residues. CDR3 nucleotide sequence: TGTGCCAGCACCCTGGGAGGTTCTCGGACGAACACCGGGGAGCTGTTTTTT. Protein product: CASTLGGSRTNTGELFF.

This chain links TRBV19 with TRBJ2-7, with 11 bases fitting TRBD1. This CDR3 comprises 14 residues. The V gene end was trimmed by 4 bases and the J gene end by 3 bases; junction bases not matched to a gene: 2. CDR1 LNHDA and CDR2 SQIVND come from the germline V gene (reference sequence). CDR3 region: CASSTGTGGYEQYF. CDR3 bases: TGTGCCAGTAGTACCGGGACAGGGGGCTACGAGCAGTACTTC.

The rearrangement joins TRBV7-9 to TRBJ2-1; 14 bases fit TRBD2. Germline V lookup: CDR1 SEHNR, CDR2 FQNEAQ (reference sequence). The CDR3 consists of 19 residues. The junction had 11 bases not matched to a gene; V was cut back by 5 bases and J by 2 bases. CDR3 loop: CASSPRIGLAGGAYNEQFF. The CDR3 bases are TGTGCCAGCAGCCCCCGCATAGGACTAGCGGGAGGAGCCTACAATGAGCAGTTCTTC.

This rearrangement joins TRBV5-1 to TRBJ2-7; no firm D call. Germline V gene sequence: CDR1 SGHRS, CDR2 YFSETQ. CDR3 length: 14 residues. V was trimmed by 0 bases and J by 4 bases, leaving 11 bases between them. The CDR3 loop reads CASSLEGGFYEQYF. CDR3 coding DNA: TGCGCCAGCAGCTTGGAGGGTGGTTTTTACGAGCAGTACTTC.

The genes are TRBV5-1 and TRBJ2-5, with 10 positions matching TRBD1. J gave up 4 bases and V 4 bases, and 13 bases lay outside the gene matches. This CDR3 spans 17 amino acids. The V gene's germline CDR1 is SGHRS and CDR2 YFSETQ. This CDR3 is CASSPNPPGQGLETQYF. Here the CDR3 DNA reads TGCGCCAGCAGCCCGAATCCCCCGGGACAGGGGTTAGAGACCCAGTACTTC.